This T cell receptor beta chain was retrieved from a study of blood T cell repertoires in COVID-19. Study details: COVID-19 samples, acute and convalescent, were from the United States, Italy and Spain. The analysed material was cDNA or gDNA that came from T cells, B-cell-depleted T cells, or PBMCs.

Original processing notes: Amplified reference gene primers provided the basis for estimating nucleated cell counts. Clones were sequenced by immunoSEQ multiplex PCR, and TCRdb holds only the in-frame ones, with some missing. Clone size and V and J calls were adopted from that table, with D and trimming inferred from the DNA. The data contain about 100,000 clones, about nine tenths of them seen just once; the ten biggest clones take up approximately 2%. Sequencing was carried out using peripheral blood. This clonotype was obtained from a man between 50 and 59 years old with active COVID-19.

CDR3 amino acids: CASSISADTQYF. The DNA for the CDR3 is TGTGCCAGTAGTATAAGCGCAGATACGCAGTATTTT. The chain is built from TRBV19 and TRBJ2-3; D is uncertain. CDR1 is LNHDA and CDR2 is SQIVND in the germline V gene (reference sequence). Trimming removed 2 bases at V and 4 bases at J, with 4 bases between. The CDR3 has 12 amino acids.